This TCR beta chain derives from a study of blood T cell repertoires in COVID-19. Study-level background: The cDNA or gDNA used as material had been derived from T cells, B-cell-depleted T cells, or PBMCs.

The germline gives CDR1 MDHEN, CDR2 SYDVKM. This CDR3 region has 16 residues. Trimming took 1 base from V and 4 from J, leaving 14 bases between them. Profiling relied on immunoSEQ multiplex PCR, and the TCRdb table lists in-frame clones only, not all of them. The sample shows about 100,000 clones, around 79% of them seen only once. Material for sequencing was peripheral blood. The source is a human donor in a cohort sampled during active COVID-19. This chain joins TRBV28 and TRBJ1-3; D remains ambiguous. CDR3 in DNA: TGTGCCAGCAGTTTATATGTAGGGAGAGGGGGAAACACCATATATTTT. This translates into CASSLYVGRGGNTIYF.